This T cell receptor (beta chain) was identified during a study of blood T cell repertoires in COVID-19. In the study overall: The study drew acute and convalescent COVID-19 samples from the United States, Italy and Spain.

V trimming: 4 bases; J trimming: 7 bases; junction bases outside the gene matches: 8. The V gene's germline CDR1 is MNHEY and CDR2 SVGAGI. This CDR3 region has 14 residues. In the authors' workflow: Nucleated cell counts were estimated from reference gene primer amplification. Using immunoSEQ multiplex PCR, the repertoire was profiled, and TCRdb retains in-frame clones only, with some absent. The DNA was the basis for D and trimming; V, J and clone size are from that table. The table lists about 300,000 clones, just over 85% of them singletons. The study assigned cohorts using participant-reported clinical history. Recovered status applied to Cohort 3 donors who had two consecutive negative PCRs. It also applied to those with clearance or with symptom resolution.

The TCR originated in a woman aged 18-30 years who had recovered from COVID-19. The V gene is TRBV6-5, the J gene TRBJ1-2, with 8 bases aligning to TRBD1. The sample consisted of PBMCs or T cells enriched from blood (not recorded which). The CDR3 DNA sequence: TGTGCCAGCAGTTGGACAGGGACCTATGCTGGCTACACCTTC. It codes for CASSWTGTYAGYTF.